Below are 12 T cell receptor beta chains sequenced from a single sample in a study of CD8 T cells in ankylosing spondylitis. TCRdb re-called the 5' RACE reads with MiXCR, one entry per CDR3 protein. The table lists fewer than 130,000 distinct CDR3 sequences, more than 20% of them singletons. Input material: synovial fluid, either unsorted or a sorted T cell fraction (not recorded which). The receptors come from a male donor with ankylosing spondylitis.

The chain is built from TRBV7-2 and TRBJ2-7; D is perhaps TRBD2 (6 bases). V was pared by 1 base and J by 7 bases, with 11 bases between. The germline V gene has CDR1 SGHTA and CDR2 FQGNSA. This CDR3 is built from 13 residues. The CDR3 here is CASSLVHAGEQYF. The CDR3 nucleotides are TGTGCCAGCAGCTTAGTGCACGCGGGGGAGCAGTACTTC.

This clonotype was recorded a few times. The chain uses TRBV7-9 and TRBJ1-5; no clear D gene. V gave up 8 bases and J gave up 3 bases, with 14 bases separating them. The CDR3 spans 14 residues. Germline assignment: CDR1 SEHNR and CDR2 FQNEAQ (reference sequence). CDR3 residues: CASSLAGLNQPQHF. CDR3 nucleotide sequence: TGTGCCAGCTCTTTGGCAGGCCTCAATCAGCCCCAGCATTTT.

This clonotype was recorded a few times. CDR3: CASSYESSHQPQHF. The CDR3 nucleotides are TGTGCCAGCAGTTACGAGTCAAGCCATCAGCCCCAGCATTTT. J is TRBJ1-5 and V is TRBV6-2 or TRBV6-3; the D is unclear. Germline V gives CDR1 MNHEY, CDR2 SVGEGT. V was cut by 2 bases and J by 5 bases, with 10 bases left in between. This CDR3 has 14 amino acids.

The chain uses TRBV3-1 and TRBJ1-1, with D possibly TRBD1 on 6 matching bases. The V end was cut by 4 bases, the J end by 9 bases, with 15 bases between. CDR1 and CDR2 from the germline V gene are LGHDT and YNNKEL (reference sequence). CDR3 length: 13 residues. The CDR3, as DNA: TGTGCCAGCAGCCGAACACAGGGATGGAAAGCTTTCTTT. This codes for CASSRTQGWKAFF.

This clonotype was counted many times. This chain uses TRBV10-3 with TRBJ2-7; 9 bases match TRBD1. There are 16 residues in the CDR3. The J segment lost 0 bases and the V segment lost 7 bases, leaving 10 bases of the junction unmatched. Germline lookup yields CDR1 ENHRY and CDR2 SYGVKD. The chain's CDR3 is CAIKQTRDRASYEQYF. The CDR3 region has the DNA TGTGCCATCAAGCAGACCCGGGACAGGGCCTCCTACGAGCAGTACTTC.

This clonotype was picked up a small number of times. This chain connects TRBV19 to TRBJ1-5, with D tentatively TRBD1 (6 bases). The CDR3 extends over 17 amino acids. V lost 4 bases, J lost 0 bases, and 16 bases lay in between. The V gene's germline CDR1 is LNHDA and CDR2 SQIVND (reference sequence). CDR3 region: CASSRQEISHSNQPQHF. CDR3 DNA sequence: TGTGCCAGTAGTAGACAGGAGATCTCTCATAGCAATCAGCCCCAGCATTTT.

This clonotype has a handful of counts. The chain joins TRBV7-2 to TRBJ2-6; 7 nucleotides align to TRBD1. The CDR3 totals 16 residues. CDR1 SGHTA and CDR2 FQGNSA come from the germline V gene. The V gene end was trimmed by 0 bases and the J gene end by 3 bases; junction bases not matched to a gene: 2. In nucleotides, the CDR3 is TGTGCCAGCAGCTTAGCAACAGGGGTTGGGGCCAACGTCCTGACTTTC. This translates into CASSLATGVGANVLTF.

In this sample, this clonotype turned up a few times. The CDR3 DNA sequence: TGTGCCAGCAGCTTAGTCGTTTCCACAGGGGGCCAAGAGACCCAGTACTTC. This encodes CASSLVVSTGGQETQYF. This chain links TRBV7-2 with TRBJ2-5; the match to TRBD1 covers 8 bases. The CDR3 spans 17 residues. The germline CDR1 and CDR2 sequences are SGHTA and FQGNSA. With V trimmed by 1 base and J by 1 base, 8 bases remained unmatched.

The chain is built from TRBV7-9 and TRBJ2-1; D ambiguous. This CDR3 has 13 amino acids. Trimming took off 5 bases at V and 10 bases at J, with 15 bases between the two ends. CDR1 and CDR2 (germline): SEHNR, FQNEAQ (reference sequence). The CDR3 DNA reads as TGTGCCAGCAGCGTCGACTCCATCGGGGAGCAGTTCTTC. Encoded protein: CASSVDSIGEQFF. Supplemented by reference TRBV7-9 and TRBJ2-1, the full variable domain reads DTGVSQNPRHKITKRGQNVTFRCDPISEHNRLYWYRQTLGQGPEFLTYFQNEAQLEKSRLLSDRFSAERPKGSFSTLEIQRTEQGDSAMYLCASSVDSIGEQFFGPGTRLTVL.

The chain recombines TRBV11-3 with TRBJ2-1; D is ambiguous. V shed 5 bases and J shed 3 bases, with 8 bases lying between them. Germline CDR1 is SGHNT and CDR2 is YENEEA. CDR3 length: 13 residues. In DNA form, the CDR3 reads TGTGCCAGCAGCCCCGACTTCTACAATGAGCAGTTCTTC. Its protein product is CASSPDFYNEQFF.

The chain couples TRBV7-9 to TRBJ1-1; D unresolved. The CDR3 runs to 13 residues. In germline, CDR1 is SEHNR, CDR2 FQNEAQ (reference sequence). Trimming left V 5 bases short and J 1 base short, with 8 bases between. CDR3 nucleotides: TGTGCCAGCAGCCCCTCAGCGAACACTGAAGCTTTCTTT. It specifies CASSPSANTEAFF.

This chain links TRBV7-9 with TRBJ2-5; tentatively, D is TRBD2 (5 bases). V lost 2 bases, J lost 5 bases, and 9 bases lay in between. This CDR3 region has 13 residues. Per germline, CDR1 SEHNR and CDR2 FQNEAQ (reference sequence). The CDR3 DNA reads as TGTGCCAGCAGCTTATCACTAGTTGAGACCCAGTACTTC. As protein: CASSLSLVETQYF.